This entry lists 9 T cell receptor beta chains sequenced from one sample in a study of cytomegalovirus exposure and HLA in healthy donors. 13 Jbeta primers and 60 Vbeta primers were used for the PCR. Assay used: immunoSEQ multiplex PCR; TCRdb lists only in-frame clones, some missing. The sample contains 95,000 to 100,000 clones, roughly three quarters of which appear only once. Sequencing was carried out using PBMCs. The source of these receptors is a woman aged 60 to 75 in good health and CMV-seropositive.

The J gene is TRBJ1-5, the V gene TRBV30; a weak D match, TRBD1 (5 bases). V was cut by 3 bases and J by 5 bases, with 11 bases left in between. CDR1 is GTSNPN, CDR2 SVGIG, per germline (reference sequence). This CDR3 has 13 residues. The CDR3 DNA is TGTGCCTGGAGCCAGGGCCCATATCAGCCCCAGCATTTT. Residues: CAWSQGPYQPQHF.

The chain is built from TRBV4-1 and TRBJ1-1, with a tentative D call TRBD1 (6 bases). V was shortened by 2 bases and J by 4 bases, with 14 bases between the two germline ends. The CDR3 length is 15 residues. Germline V gene data show CDR1 as MGHRA and CDR2 as YSYEKL. CDR3 in amino acids: CASSQHLGASTEAFF. The CDR3 DNA follows: TGCGCCAGCAGCCAACACCTGGGGGCGAGCACTGAAGCTTTCTTT.

The CDR3 is CASRWGTPRGETQYF. The CDR3 coding sequence is TGTGCCAGCAGATGGGGGACACCCCGGGGAGAGACCCAGTACTTC. The chain has TRBV2 and TRBJ2-5, with a possible D match to TRBD1 (6 bases). V dropped 6 bases and J dropped 4 bases, with 18 bases sitting between them. The CDR3 runs to 15 residues. Germline V gene sequence: CDR1 SNHLY, CDR2 FYNNEI.

This clone was detected only a few times. This chain links TRBV10-3 with TRBJ2-7; D might be TRBD2 (6 bases). There are 11 residues in the CDR3. V was cut by 6 bases and J by 3 bases, with 6 bases left in between. Germline V CDR1 and CDR2: ENHRY, SYGVKD. The CDR3 bases are TGTGCCATCAGGGACTACTACGAGCAGTACTTC. As protein: CAIRDYYEQYF.

V is TRBV14 and J is TRBJ1-1; 7 bases align to TRBD1. V lost 9 bases, J lost 5 bases, and 12 bases stayed unmatched. The CDR3 is 14 amino acids. Germline V gives CDR1 SGHDN, CDR2 FVKESK. CDR3 amino acids: CASSTGRRSTEAFF. CDR3 DNA: TGTGCCAGTTCGACAGGGAGGAGGAGTACTGAAGCTTTCTTT.

The gene calls are TRBV11-2 and TRBJ1-5; weak D call: TRBD1 (5 bases). V was shortened by 5 bases and J by 5 bases, with 10 bases between the two germline ends. Looked up from germline, CDR1 is SGHAT and CDR2 is FQNNGV. The CDR3 totals 13 residues. In nucleotides, the CDR3 is TGTGCCAGCAGCGAAGACAGCTATCAGCCCCAGCATTTT. Amino acids: CASSEDSYQPQHF.

The rearrangement uses TRBV9 and TRBJ2-4, with 8 nucleotides matching TRBD2. Germline V lookup: CDR1 SGDLS, CDR2 YYNGEE. This CDR3 is 16 amino acids long. V lost 0 bases to trimming and J lost 6 bases; unmatched junction nucleotides: 8. This CDR3 reads CASSVESGRSGNIQYF. The CDR3 DNA follows: TGTGCCAGCAGCGTAGAAAGCGGGAGATCCGGAAACATTCAGTACTTC.

The chain joins TRBV28 to TRBJ2-3; the D gene is possibly TRBD2 (6 bases). CDR3 size: 15 residues. Trimming pared 8 bases from V and 2 bases from J, leaving 17 bases between. Per the germline V gene, CDR1 is MDHEN and CDR2 is SYDVKM. Here the CDR3 DNA reads TGTGCCAGCGTTCGGGCGGGGTTCCCCACAGATACGCAGTATTTT. Amino acid sequence: CASVRAGFPTDTQYF.

The chain combines TRBV14 with TRBJ2-7; 12 bases fit TRBD2. The CDR3 is 17 residues long. J gave up 7 bases and V 2 bases, and 12 bases lay outside the gene matches. Looked up from germline, CDR1 is SGHDN and CDR2 is FVKESK. For the CDR3, the DNA is TGTGCCAGCAGCCAAATCGAGCCTAGCGGGAGGGCAGGAGAGCAGTACTTC. Protein sequence: CASSQIEPSGRAGEQYF.